The sequence of this TCR beta chain was determined in a study of T cell repertoires in cytomegalovirus infection. On the study more broadly: Epitope selection comprised recently identified HLA-C-restricted CMV epitopes and well-studied HLA-B-restricted CMV epitopes. Indications came from public TCR beta signatures; they pointed to CMV infection and to a matching HLA type.

Points from the study as a whole: It was HLA-C-restricted CMV-specific TCR beta clonotypes that dominated the response ex vivo. Cumulative public TCR beta family frequency identified carriers of CMV plus the relevant HLA.

CDR1 is LNHDA and CDR2 is SQIVND in the germline V gene (reference sequence). V was clipped by 4 bases and J by 0 bases; unmatched bases: 6. The CDR3 consists of 17 residues. In regard to this clonotype: Antigen unknown.

Each CDR3 protein is one row after TCRdb ran MiXCR on the reads. The sample includes 640,000 or so distinct CDR3 sequences, roughly 33% of them seen just once. The chain joins TRBV19 to TRBJ2-6, with 7 bases matching TRBD1. This TCR was recovered from a human donor in good health (CMV status not recorded). Some clones in this sample may be carry-over from other donors' samples. This specimen was cultured PBMCs, taken from culture after CMV antigen stimulation. CDR3 sequence reads: CASSRDSRISGANVLTF. The CDR3 DNA reads as TGTGCCAGTAGTAGGGACAGTAGGATCTCTGGGGCCAACGTCCTGACTTTC.